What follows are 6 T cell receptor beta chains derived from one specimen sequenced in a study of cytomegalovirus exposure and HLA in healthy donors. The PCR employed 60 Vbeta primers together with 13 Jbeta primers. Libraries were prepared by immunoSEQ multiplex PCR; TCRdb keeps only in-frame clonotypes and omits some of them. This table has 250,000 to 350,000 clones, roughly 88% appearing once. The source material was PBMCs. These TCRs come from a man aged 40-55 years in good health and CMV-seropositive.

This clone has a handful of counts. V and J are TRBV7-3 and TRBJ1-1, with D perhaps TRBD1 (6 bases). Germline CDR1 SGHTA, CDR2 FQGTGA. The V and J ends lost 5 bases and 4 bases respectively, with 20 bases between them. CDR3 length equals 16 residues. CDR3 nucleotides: TGTGCCAGCAGCCCCCTACAGGGCTGGAGAACCACTGAAGCTTTCTTT. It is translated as CASSPLQGWRTTEAFF. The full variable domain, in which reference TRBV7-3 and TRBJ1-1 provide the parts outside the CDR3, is GAGVSQTPSNKVTEKGKYVELRCDPISGHTALYWYRQSLGQGPEFLIYFQGTGAADDSGLPNDRFFAVRPEGSVSTLKIQRTERGDSAVYLCASSPLQGWRTTEAFFGQGTRLTVV.

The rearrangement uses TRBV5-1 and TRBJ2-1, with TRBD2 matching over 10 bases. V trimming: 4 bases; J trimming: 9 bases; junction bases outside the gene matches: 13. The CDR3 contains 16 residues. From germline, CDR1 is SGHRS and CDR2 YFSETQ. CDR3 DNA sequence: TGCGCCAGCAGCCCCGCGGGCCTAGCGGGAGTTGGTGAGCAGTTCTTC. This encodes CASSPAGLAGVGEQFF. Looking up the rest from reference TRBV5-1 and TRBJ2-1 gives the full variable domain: KAGVTQTPRYLIKTRGQQVTLSCSPISGHRSVSWYQQTPGQGLQFLFEYFSETQRNKGNFPGRFSGRQFSNSRSEMNVSTLELGDSALYLCASSPAGLAGVGEQFFGPGTRLTVL.

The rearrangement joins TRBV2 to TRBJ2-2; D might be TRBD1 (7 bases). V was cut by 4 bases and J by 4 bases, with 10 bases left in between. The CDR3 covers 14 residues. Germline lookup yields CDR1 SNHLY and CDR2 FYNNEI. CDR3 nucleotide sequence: TGTGCCAGCAGTGGGAGGGGGCTCACCGGGGAGCTGTTTTTT. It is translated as CASSGRGLTGELFF.

The CDR3 spells CASSQEVRDTAYEQYF. The CDR3 coding sequence is TGTGCCAGCAGCCAAGAGGTTCGCGATACCGCCTACGAGCAGTACTTC. The chain recombines TRBV4-2 with TRBJ2-7, with D unresolved. CDR3 length: 16 amino acids. V lost 0 bases to trimming and J lost 2 bases, with 14 bases between them. Germline loops: CDR1 LGHNA, CDR2 YNFKEQ.

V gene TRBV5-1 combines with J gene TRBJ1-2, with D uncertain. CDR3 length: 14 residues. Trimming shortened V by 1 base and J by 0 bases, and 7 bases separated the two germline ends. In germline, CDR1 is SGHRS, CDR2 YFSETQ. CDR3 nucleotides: TGCGCCAGCAGCTTGCCACTAACTAACTATGGCTACACCTTC. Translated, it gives CASSLPLTNYGYTF.

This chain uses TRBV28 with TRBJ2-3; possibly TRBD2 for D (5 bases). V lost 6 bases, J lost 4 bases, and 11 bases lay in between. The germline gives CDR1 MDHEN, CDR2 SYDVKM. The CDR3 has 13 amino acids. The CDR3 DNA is TGTGCCAGCAGACGGGTGGGAGCAGATACGCAGTATTTT. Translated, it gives CASRRVGADTQYF.